The next 29 T cell receptor beta chains were all read from a single sample in a study of blood T cell repertoires in COVID-19. This table comes from immunoSEQ multiplex PCR, and its TCRdb copy is limited to in-frame clones, with some not included. This table has 360,000 or so clones, about 90% appearing once. Sequenced input: PBMCs or T cells enriched from blood (not recorded which). These receptors came from a woman aged 25 to 45 who had recovered from COVID-19.

The J gene is TRBJ2-1, the V gene TRBV3-1 (or the pseudogene TRBV3-2); TRBD2 agrees at 9 bases. This CDR3 has 14 amino acids. Germline-derived CDR1 and CDR2 are LGHDT and YNNKEL (reference sequence). J lost 5 bases, V lost 3 bases, and 2 bases had no gene match. For the CDR3, the DNA is TGTGCCAGCAGCCAGCGGGGGGGAAACAATGAGCAGTTCTTC. Protein sequence: CASSQRGGNNEQFF.

The chain joins TRBV18 to TRBJ2-3; the D gene is possibly TRBD2 (5 bases). Germline V gene data show CDR1 as KGHSH and CDR2 as LQKENI. The CDR3 is 13 amino acids. The V gene lost 6 bases and the J gene lost 14 bases, with 21 bases spanning the gap. The DNA for the CDR3 is TGTGCCAGCTCGCCCGTCCAGGAGGAGGCGGCGTATTTT. Its translation is CASSPVQEEAAYF.

The V call is TRBV27, the J call TRBJ1-5; D not certain. CDR1 is MNHEY, CDR2 SMNVEV, per germline (reference sequence). This CDR3 has 14 amino acids. V was pared by 5 bases and J by 2 bases, with 10 bases between. The CDR3 sequence is CASSRYSGNQPQHF. The CDR3 nucleotides are TGTGCCAGCAGTCGGTATTCTGGCAATCAGCCCCAGCATTTT.

This clone was seen once. The chain has TRBV14 and TRBJ2-5; D perhaps matches TRBD1 (5 bases). Between the trimmed V and J ends, which lost 2 bases and 3 bases, there was a span of 7 bases. The germline CDR1 and CDR2 sequences are SGHDN and FVKESK. This CDR3 has 13 amino acids. CDR3 amino acids: CASSQQGKETQYF. The CDR3 DNA reads TGTGCCAGCAGCCAACAGGGAAAAGAGACCCAGTACTTC.

V usage is TRBV6-6 and J usage is TRBJ2-7, with 8 positions matching TRBD2. This CDR3 spans 15 amino acids. Per germline, CDR1 MNHNY and CDR2 SVGAGI (reference sequence). V shed 5 bases, J shed 5 bases, and the junction held 11 bases outside the gene matches. CDR3 protein: CASSPAVGGAHEQYF. The CDR3 bases are TGTGCCAGCAGTCCCGCCGTCGGGGGGGCCCACGAGCAGTACTTC.

The V call is TRBV3-1 (or the pseudogene TRBV3-2), the J call TRBJ1-2; 7 bases align to TRBD1. The germline V gene encodes CDR1 LGHDT and CDR2 YNNKEL (reference sequence). V lost 0 bases to trimming and J lost 4 bases; unmatched junction nucleotides: 2. This CDR3 is built from 14 residues. This CDR3 reads CASSQDDRVYGYTF. DNA of the CDR3: TGTGCCAGCAGCCAAGATGACAGGGTCTATGGCTACACCTTC.

V gene TRBV20-1 combines with J gene TRBJ2-1, with 7 bases matching TRBD1. Germline CDR1 is DFQATT and CDR2 is SNEGSKA (reference sequence). This CDR3 has 11 residues. CDR3: CSTTGSNEQFF. The CDR3 DNA reads as TGCAGCACGACAGGGAGCAATGAGCAGTTCTTC.

This chain connects TRBV5-4 to TRBJ2-3; 8 nucleotides agree with TRBD2. V gave up 3 bases and J gave up 0 bases; unmatched junction bases: 6. Germline V lookup: CDR1 SGHNT, CDR2 YYREEE (reference sequence). CDR3 size: 16 residues. The CDR3 here is CASSSTSGASTDTQYF. In nucleotides, the CDR3 is TGTGCCAGCAGCTCTACTAGCGGAGCTAGCACAGATACGCAGTATTTT.

The chain is built from TRBV7-9 and TRBJ2-5; 7 bases align to TRBD1. The V segment lost 8 bases and the J segment 0 bases; nucleotides outside the gene matches: 6. Germline V gene sequence: CDR1 SEHNR, CDR2 FQNEAQ (reference sequence). This CDR3 has 14 amino acids. The CDR3 DNA is TGTGCCAGCTTTTCGACAGGGCACCAAGAGACCCAGTACTTC. This gives the protein CASFSTGHQETQYF.

The chain carries TRBV29-1 and TRBJ2-7, with 7 bases aligning to TRBD1. Unmatched junction bases numbered 11, after V lost 6 bases and J lost 3 bases. The CDR3 has 14 residues. Germline V lookup: CDR1 SQVTM, CDR2 ANQGSEA. This CDR3 reads CSVETGVGGYEQYF. As DNA, the CDR3 is TGCAGCGTGGAAACAGGGGTGGGCGGCTACGAGCAGTACTTC.

The rearrangement links TRBV27 to TRBJ2-3; the match to TRBD1 covers 9 bases. CDR1 and CDR2 from the germline V gene are MNHEY and SMNVEV (reference sequence). The CDR3 is made up of 15 amino acids. Germline trimming cut 6 bases from V and 1 base from J; bases unmatched to any gene: 5. This CDR3 reads CASSPWTGGTDTQYF. CDR3 bases: TGTGCCAGCAGCCCATGGACAGGGGGCACAGATACGCAGTATTTT.

This chain connects TRBV3-1 (or the pseudogene TRBV3-2) to TRBJ2-7; 9 bases map to TRBD1. Germline V gene sequence: CDR1 LGHDT, CDR2 YNNKEL (reference sequence). CDR3 length equals 13 residues. With V trimmed by 8 bases and J by 0 bases, 2 bases remained unmatched. CDR3: CASGDRVSYEQYF. CDR3 nucleotides: TGTGCCAGCGGGGACAGGGTCTCCTACGAGCAGTACTTC.

V gene TRBV5-1 combines with J gene TRBJ2-2, with 8 bases matching TRBD2. The junction had 8 bases not matched to a gene; V was cut back by 6 bases and J by 4 bases. Germline lookup yields CDR1 SGHRS and CDR2 YFSETQ. The CDR3 runs to 15 residues. The CDR3 DNA reads TGCGCCAGCACCTATAGCGGGGTTAGCACCGGGGAGCTGTTTTTT. Amino acid sequence: CASTYSGVSTGELFF.

The chain is built from TRBV28 and TRBJ1-3; D is uncertain. Germline assignment: CDR1 MDHEN and CDR2 SYDVKM. Between the trimmed V and J ends, which lost 4 bases and 8 bases, there was a span of 6 bases. The CDR3 spans 11 residues. As DNA, the CDR3 is TGTGCCAGCAGTTCGTCCTACACCATATATTTT. Translated: CASSSSYTIYF.

The V gene is TRBV18, the J gene TRBJ1-2; the match to TRBD1 covers 7 bases. Losses at the gene ends were 6 bases for V and 6 bases for J; bases not matched to a gene: 16. CDR1 and CDR2 (germline): KGHSH, LQKENI. The CDR3 sequence is 16 residues long. CDR3 DNA sequence: TGTGCCAGCTCCCTCACCGACAGGGCCCCGTTTGATGGCTACACCTTC. Translating gives CASSLTDRAPFDGYTF.

This chain links TRBV4-1 with TRBJ2-1; D is possibly TRBD2 (5 bases). The V gene lost 2 bases and the J gene lost 4 bases, with 9 bases spanning the gap. CDR3 length: 14 residues. Germline values: CDR1 MGHRA, CDR2 YSYEKL. The CDR3 loop is CASSQTTSYNEQFF. The CDR3 bases are TGCGCCAGCAGCCAAACCACTAGTTACAATGAGCAGTTCTTC.

The chain carries TRBV19 and TRBJ2-7; maybe TRBD1 (7 bases). The CDR3 covers 17 residues. V was shortened by 0 bases and J by 0 bases, with 15 bases between the two germline ends. Germline CDR1 reads LNHDA; CDR2 reads SQIVND (reference sequence). CDR3 coding DNA: TGTGCCAGTAGTATAGATCTCGGGGGACAGCGCTCCTACGAGCAGTACTTC. Amino acids: CASSIDLGGQRSYEQYF. Complete variable domain (other parts from reference TRBV19 and TRBJ2-7): DGGITQSPKYLFRKEGQNVTLSCEQNLNHDAMYWYRQDPGQGLRLIYYSQIVNDFQKGDIAEGYSVSREKKESFPLTVTSAQKNPTAFYLCASSIDLGGQRSYEQYFGPGTRLTVT.

The chain joins TRBV18 to TRBJ1-1; D might be TRBD1 (6 bases). Germline V gene data show CDR1 as KGHSH and CDR2 as LQKENI. Trimming took 2 bases from V and 11 from J, leaving 21 bases between them. The CDR3 loop spans 15 amino acids. The CDR3 here is CASSPGSGVSVGAFF. The CDR3 coding sequence is TGTGCCAGCTCACCAGGATCAGGGGTTAGTGTGGGGGCTTTCTTT.

The CDR3 DNA sequence: TGCGCCAGCAGCCAAGATGGGCATACGGGGGCCGGGGAGCTGTTTTTT. Its translation: CASSQDGHTGAGELFF. The rearrangement links TRBV4-1 to TRBJ2-2; D possibly corresponds to TRBD2 (6 bases). The CDR3 covers 16 residues. Germline V gives CDR1 MGHRA, CDR2 YSYEKL. V was cut by 0 bases and J by 6 bases, with 14 bases left in between.

J is TRBJ1-1 and V is TRBV5-6; no firm D call. This CDR3 has 13 amino acids. CDR1 is SGHDT, CDR2 YYEEEE, per germline. V was cut by 0 bases and J by 3 bases, with 6 bases left in between. The CDR3 DNA is TGTGCCAGCAGCTTGGGACACGACACTGAAGCTTTCTTT. Translating it yields CASSLGHDTEAFF.

This rearrangement joins TRBV5-4 to TRBJ2-1, with TRBD2 matching 11 bases. This CDR3 has 16 residues. The ends lost 3 bases at V and 2 bases at J; junction bases unmatched: 4. Germline-derived CDR1 and CDR2 are SGHNT and YYREEE (reference sequence). Written as DNA, the CDR3 is TGTGCCAGCAGCTCCGGGACTAGCGGAACCTACAATGAGCAGTTCTTC. It specifies CASSSGTSGTYNEQFF. The full variable domain, in which reference TRBV5-4 and TRBJ2-1 provide the parts outside the CDR3, is ETGVTQSPTHLIKTRGQQVTLRCSSQSGHNTVSWYQQALGQGPQFIFQYYREEENGRGNFPPRFSGLQFPNYSSELNVNALELDDSALYLCASSSGTSGTYNEQFFGPGTRLTVL.

The rearrangement uses TRBV28 and TRBJ2-7, with D possibly being TRBD2 (5 bases). Germline V gene data show CDR1 as MDHEN and CDR2 as SYDVKM. CDR3 length equals 14 residues. Trimming removed 3 bases at V and 3 bases at J, with 12 bases between. CDR3 loop: CASSFRLTHYEQYF. Here the CDR3 DNA reads TGTGCCAGCAGTTTCCGACTAACCCACTACGAGCAGTACTTC.

The rearrangement joins TRBV6-5 to TRBJ1-6, with D possibly matching TRBD1 (6 bases). Trimming took off 0 bases at V and 9 bases at J, with 12 bases between the two ends. This CDR3 is 15 amino acids long. Germline CDR1 MNHEY, CDR2 SVGAGI. The CDR3 is CASSYSITGLSPLHF. The CDR3 DNA reads as TGTGCCAGCAGTTACTCGATTACAGGGCTTTCACCCCTCCACTTT.

This chain uses TRBV5-6 with TRBJ1-3, with D perhaps matching TRBD1 (6 bases). Germline CDR1 reads SGHDT; CDR2 reads YYEEEE. V gave up 10 bases and J gave up 1 base, with 12 bases separating them. This CDR3 region has 13 residues. The CDR3 spells CAGGARSGNTIYF. The CDR3 DNA is TGTGCCGGGGGGGCCCGGTCTGGAAACACCATATATTTT.

The chain recombines TRBV5-1 with TRBJ1-4; 9 positions match TRBD1. The germline V gene encodes CDR1 SGHRS and CDR2 YFSETQ. The CDR3 runs 16 residues. Trimming took 4 bases from V and 0 from J; bases not matched to a gene: 4. CDR3 nucleotide sequence: TGCGCCAGCAGCCAGAGACAGGGGGCAACTAATGAAAAACTGTTTTTT. Residues: CASSQRQGATNEKLFF.

V and J are TRBV10-1 and TRBJ2-5; tentatively, D is TRBD2 (7 bases). V was cut by 7 bases and J by 2 bases, with 17 bases left in between. The germline gives CDR1 WNHNN, CDR2 SYGVQD (reference sequence). The CDR3 runs to 15 residues. This CDR3 is CASTRGGEEQETQYF. For the CDR3, the DNA is TGCGCCAGCACCAGAGGGGGGGAGGAACAAGAGACCCAGTACTTC.

This chain links TRBV7-9 with TRBJ1-3; 10 bases match TRBD1. The CDR3 length is 15 residues. The V segment lost 5 bases and the J segment 4 bases; nucleotides outside the gene matches: 5. The germline V gene has CDR1 SEHNR and CDR2 FQNEAQ (reference sequence). The CDR3 here is CASSNRQGAGNTIYF. The CDR3 DNA reads TGTGCCAGCAGCAACCGACAGGGGGCAGGAAACACCATATATTTT.

This rearrangement joins TRBV28 to TRBJ2-2; 8 positions match TRBD1. The length of the CDR3 is 18 residues. V gave up 2 bases and J gave up 5 bases; unmatched junction bases: 13. The germline gives CDR1 MDHEN, CDR2 SYDVKM. The CDR3: CASSLRGRGRAATGELFF. For the CDR3, the DNA is TGTGCCAGCAGTTTAAGAGGCAGGGGGCGCGCGGCTACCGGGGAGCTGTTTTTT.

V gene TRBV27 combines with J gene TRBJ2-3; perhaps TRBD1 as D (5 bases). CDR1 is MNHEY and CDR2 is SMNVEV in the germline V gene (reference sequence). The CDR3 length is 15 residues. V shed 5 bases and J shed 3 bases, with 15 bases lying between them. CDR3 residues: CASSRWVRATDTQYF. CDR3 sequence (DNA): TGTGCCAGCAGTAGATGGGTCAGGGCTACAGATACGCAGTATTTT.